The next 27 T cell receptor beta chains were all read from a single sample in a study of T cell responses to AZD1222 COVID-19 vaccine. Some clones are missing from TCRdb's copy, which holds only in-frame ones; the method was immunoSEQ multiplex PCR. The table shows roughly 200,000 clones, with approximately 94% occurring only once. The source was peripheral blood, collected 28 days after the second dose of the MenACWY control vaccine. The receptors come from an adult who received the MenACWY meningococcal vaccine as a control.

The table lists this clone with a few counts. The chain joins TRBV7-2 to TRBJ2-3; D gene ambiguous. The CDR3 has 15 residues. The ends were cut back, 4 bases at V and 0 bases at J, with 11 bases in the middle. Germline V gene data show CDR1 as SGHTA and CDR2 as FQGNSA. Here the CDR3 DNA reads TGTGCCAGCAGCTCCCCTCGGGCGAGCACAGATACGCAGTATTTT. It codes for CASSSPRASTDTQYF.

The chain recombines TRBV15 with TRBJ1-4, with a tentative D call TRBD1 (5 bases). The germline V and J ends were trimmed by 3 bases and 0 bases, with 14 bases remaining between them. The CDR3 totals 17 residues. The germline V gene has CDR1 LNHNV and CDR2 YYDKDF (reference sequence). The CDR3 DNA follows: TGTGCCACCAGCAGCGGGTTTGTGGGGGCAACTAATGAAAAACTGTTTTTT. Amino acids: CATSSGFVGATNEKLFF.

The gene calls are TRBV10-3 and TRBJ2-7, with D possibly being TRBD2 (5 bases). The length of the CDR3 is 11 residues. The V and J ends lost 4 bases and 5 bases respectively, with 6 bases between them. Germline values: CDR1 ENHRY, CDR2 SYGVKD. The CDR3 is CAISAADEQYF. The CDR3 DNA reads TGTGCCATCAGTGCAGCGGACGAGCAGTACTTC.

The chain is built from TRBV5-1 and TRBJ1-2, with D possibly matching TRBD1 (5 bases). The germline gives CDR1 SGHRS, CDR2 YFSETQ. The V end was cut by 7 bases, the J end by 5 bases, with 21 bases between. The CDR3 sequence is 15 residues long. The CDR3 bases are TGCGCCAGCCGAAATGATCGGGAGGCAGGGTATGGCTACACCTTC. This gives the protein CASRNDREAGYGYTF. The variable domain in full, with the rest retrieved from reference TRBV5-1 and TRBJ1-2, is KAGVTQTPRYLIKTRGQQVTLSCSPISGHRSVSWYQQTPGQGLQFLFEYFSETQRNKGNFPGRFSGRQFSNSRSEMNVSTLELGDSALYLCASRNDREAGYGYTFGSGTRLTVV.

V is TRBV18 and J is TRBJ1-6, with a possible D match to TRBD1 (5 bases). The CDR3 runs 16 residues. Germline assignment: CDR1 KGHSH and CDR2 LQKENI. V shed 1 base and J shed 13 bases, with 20 bases lying between them. Here the CDR3 DNA reads TGTGCCAGCTCACCACTTTATGGGGGACGTTCGGGGCCCCTCCACTTT. Amino acid sequence: CASSPLYGGRSGPLHF.

V usage is TRBV4-1 and J usage is TRBJ1-1; D remains unclear. Germline V gene lookup returns CDR1 MGHRA and CDR2 YSYEKL. The CDR3 spans 14 residues. Between the trimmed V and J ends, which lost 5 bases and 3 bases, there was a span of 13 bases. The chain's CDR3 is CASSLYYGDTEAFF. The CDR3 region has the DNA TGCGCCAGCAGCTTATATTACGGTGACACTGAAGCTTTCTTT.

The V and J genes are TRBV2 and TRBJ1-1; no definite D call. Trimming shortened V by 1 base and J by 4 bases, and 10 bases separated the two germline ends. CDR3 length: 14 residues. Per the germline V gene, CDR1 is SNHLY and CDR2 is FYNNEI. For the CDR3, the DNA is TGTGCCAGCAGTGAAGTAGTTCTTTCCACTGAAGCTTTCTTT. Encoded protein: CASSEVVLSTEAFF.

V and J are TRBV7-3 and TRBJ2-6, with no clear D. The CDR3 has 16 amino acids. Per germline, CDR1 SGHTA and CDR2 FQGTGA. The V gene lost 2 bases and the J gene lost 0 bases, with 8 bases spanning the gap. In DNA, the CDR3 is TGTGCCAGCAGCTTATATCAGCCCTCTGGGGCCAACGTCCTGACTTTC. Its translation: CASSLYQPSGANVLTF. Looking up the rest from reference TRBV7-3 and TRBJ2-6 gives the full variable domain: GAGVSQTPSNKVTEKGKYVELRCDPISGHTALYWYRQSLGQGPEFLIYFQGTGAADDSGLPNDRFFAVRPEGSVSTLKIQRTERGDSAVYLCASSLYQPSGANVLTFGAGSRLTVL.

V and J are TRBV6-5 and TRBJ1-5; 7 bases agree with TRBD1. Germline CDR1 and CDR2: MNHEY and SVGAGI. The J segment lost 9 bases and the V segment lost 4 bases, leaving 15 bases of the junction unmatched. The CDR3 runs to 16 residues. Written as DNA, the CDR3 is TGTGCCAGCAGTTCCATCCGGGACAGCCTGGGAATGCCCCAGCATTTT. It specifies CASSSIRDSLGMPQHF.

The V gene is TRBV27, the J gene TRBJ2-7, with D possibly called TRBD1 or TRBD2 (5 bases each). Trimming removed 2 bases at V and 0 bases at J, with 11 bases between. This CDR3 region has 15 residues. CDR1 is MNHEY and CDR2 is SMNVEV in the germline V gene (reference sequence). CDR3 sequence reads: CASSLGGRGSYEQYF. The CDR3 coding sequence is TGTGCCAGCAGTTTAGGGGGTAGGGGCTCCTACGAGCAGTACTTC.

The genes are TRBV6-4 and TRBJ2-4; 7 bases fit TRBD1. Trimming cost V 2 bases and J 3 bases; bases outside gene matches: 7. The CDR3 consists of 16 residues. The V gene's germline CDR1 is MRHNA and CDR2 SNTAGT. The DNA for the CDR3 is TGTGCCAGCAGTGACAGACAGGGCGCCGTCAAAAACATTCAGTACTTC. The encoded protein is CASSDRQGAVKNIQYF.

The J gene is TRBJ2-1, the V gene TRBV18, with 9 bases matching TRBD1. Germline CDR1 is KGHSH and CDR2 is LQKENI. The CDR3 length is 14 residues. Trimming cost V 8 bases and J 1 base; bases outside gene matches: 3. CDR3: CASAGTGSYNEQFF. The CDR3 region has the DNA TGTGCCAGCGCCGGGACAGGGTCCTACAATGAGCAGTTCTTC.

This chain links TRBV14 with TRBJ1-5, with 7 bases matching TRBD1. Trimming took 5 bases from V and 9 from J; bases not matched to a gene: 7. The CDR3 totals 13 residues. Germline V gives CDR1 SGHDN, CDR2 FVKESK. The CDR3 sequence: CASSVTGSAPQHF. The DNA for the CDR3 is TGTGCCAGCAGCGTGACAGGGTCGGCGCCCCAGCATTTT.

The chain couples TRBV6-5 to TRBJ2-7, with D possibly being TRBD1 or TRBD2 (5 bases each). This CDR3 region has 12 residues. The V gene's germline CDR1 is MNHEY and CDR2 SVGAGI. Trimming pared 8 bases from V and 2 bases from J, leaving 10 bases between. For the CDR3, the DNA is TGTGCCAGCGGGGGAACGACCTACGAGCAGTACTTC. Residues: CASGGTTYEQYF.

In this sample, this clone turned up a few times. The chain is built from TRBV7-9 and TRBJ1-2; D may be TRBD1 (6 bases). V lost 4 bases to trimming and J lost 7 bases, with 16 bases between them. The CDR3 loop spans 14 amino acids. Germline loops: CDR1 SEHNR, CDR2 FQNEAQ (reference sequence). CDR3 DNA: TGTGCCAGCAGCTCTCCGAAAGGGGGGGGTGGCTACACCTTC. It codes for CASSSPKGGGGYTF. Combining the CDR3 with reference TRBV7-9 and TRBJ1-2 gives the whole variable domain DTGVSQNPRHKITKRGQNVTFRCDPISEHNRLYWYRQTLGQGPEFLTYFQNEAQLEKSRLLSDRFSAERPKGSFSTLEIQRTEQGDSAMYLCASSSPKGGGGYTFGSGTRLTVV.

This clone is a singleton in its sample. J is TRBJ2-7 and V is TRBV28; 9 bases map to TRBD1. Trimming removed 6 bases from V and 7 bases from J; junction bases left unmatched: 10. CDR1 is MDHEN, CDR2 SYDVKM, per germline. The CDR3 is 14 residues long. CDR3 loop: CASSGTGQGGEQYF. In DNA form, the CDR3 reads TGTGCCAGCAGCGGAACGGGACAGGGTGGGGAGCAGTACTTC.

V gene TRBV7-9 combines with J gene TRBJ2-7; D unresolved. Between the trimmed V and J ends, which lost 0 bases and 0 bases, there was a span of 6 bases. The CDR3 sequence is 14 residues long. CDR1 SEHNR and CDR2 FQNEAQ come from the germline V gene (reference sequence). CDR3 region: CASSLAPDSYEQYF. CDR3 nucleotide sequence: TGTGCCAGCAGCTTAGCGCCAGACTCCTACGAGCAGTACTTC.

The V and J genes are TRBV6-6 and TRBJ1-5, with no clear D. V was trimmed by 3 bases and J by 4 bases, leaving 7 bases between them. The CDR3 is 13 amino acids. Per germline, CDR1 MNHNY and CDR2 SVGAGI (reference sequence). CDR3 sequence (DNA): TGTGCCAGCAGTTATGCGGGGAATCAGCCCCAGCATTTT. Translating gives CASSYAGNQPQHF.

This chain joins TRBV19 and TRBJ1-1; 10 bases line up with TRBD1. V shed 4 bases and J 3 bases; nucleotides not matched to a gene: 5. Germline V gene sequence: CDR1 LNHDA, CDR2 SQIVND (reference sequence). The CDR3 consists of 15 residues. CDR3 sequence: CASSTSDRGDTEAFF. The CDR3 nucleotides are TGTGCCAGTAGTACCTCGGACAGGGGGGACACTGAAGCTTTCTTT.

The J gene is TRBJ1-2, the V gene TRBV28, with no clear D. CDR1 MDHEN and CDR2 SYDVKM come from the germline V gene. The CDR3 runs to 13 residues. V was cut by 8 bases and J by 1 base, with 11 bases left in between. The CDR3: CASRPTSNYGYTF. CDR3 bases: TGTGCCAGCCGACCTACAAGTAACTATGGCTACACCTTC.

The genes are TRBV25-1 and TRBJ2-3, with 8 bases fitting TRBD1. The CDR3 totals 18 residues. In germline, CDR1 is MGHDK, CDR2 SYGVNS. Trimming removed 5 bases from V and 0 bases from J; junction bases left unmatched: 13. The CDR3 DNA sequence: TGTGCCAGCAGTTCCCACCCCGGACAGGGCCATAGCACAGATACGCAGTATTTT. Amino acids: CASSSHPGQGHSTDTQYF. Full variable domain (missing parts from reference TRBV25-1 and TRBJ2-3): EADIYQTPRYLVIGTGKKITLECSQTMGHDKMYWYQQDPGMELHLIHYSYGVNSTEKGDLSSESTVSRIRTEHFPLTLESARPSHTSQYLCASSSHPGQGHSTDTQYFGPGTRLTVL.

The chain recombines TRBV7-8 with TRBJ2-7; D unclear. The CDR3 is 13 amino acids. V lost 1 base and J 3 bases, leaving 7 bases between the germline ends. Germline V CDR1 and CDR2: SGHVS, FQNEAQ. The CDR3, as DNA: TGTGCCAGCAGCTTAGTGTTTGGCTACGAGCAGTACTTC. Protein product: CASSLVFGYEQYF.

J is TRBJ2-7 and V is TRBV30; D ambiguous. The CDR3 totals 13 residues. Between the trimmed V and J ends, which lost 1 base and 3 bases, there was a span of 10 bases. CDR1 and CDR2 from the germline V gene are GTSNPN and SVGIG (reference sequence). CDR3 region: CAWSGTPSYEQYF. The CDR3 DNA reads as TGTGCCTGGAGTGGTACACCAAGCTACGAGCAGTACTTC. The complete variable domain, with remaining parts taken from reference TRBV30 and TRBJ2-7, reads SQTIHQWPATLVQPVGSPLSLECTVEGTSNPNLYWYRQAAGRGLQLLFYSVGIGQISSEVPQNLSASRPQDRQFILSSKKLLLSDSGFYLCAWSGTPSYEQYFGPGTRLTVT.

As concerns this clone: One junction end disagrees with the germline gene, perhaps due to a read error. This chain uses TRBV7-3 with TRBJ2-5; D is ambiguous. The CDR3 spans 15 residues. CDR1 is SGHTA, CDR2 FQGTGA, per germline. The DNA for the CDR3 is TGTGCCAGCAGCTTAACAACTGGCTGGAAAGAGATCCAGTACTTC. Translating it yields CASSLTTGWKEIQYF. The full variable domain, with the rest looked up from reference TRBV7-3 and TRBJ2-5, is GAGVSQTPSNKVTEKGKYVELRCDPISGHTALYWYRQSLGQGPEFLIYFQGTGAADDSGLPNDRFFAVRPEGSVSTLKIQRTERGDSAVYLCASSLTTGWKEIQYFGPGTRLLVL.

The V and J genes are TRBV28 and TRBJ2-3, with TRBD2 identical over 12 bases. The CDR3 runs to 18 residues. V was pared by 5 bases and J by 6 bases, with 15 bases of the junction left unmatched. Germline loops: CDR1 MDHEN, CDR2 SYDVKM. For the CDR3, the DNA is TGTGCCAGCAGTCCCCATGGACAGGGTACTAGCGGGGGGGATACGCAGTATTTT. As protein: CASSPHGQGTSGGDTQYF. The complete variable domain, with remaining parts taken from reference TRBV28 and TRBJ2-3, reads DVKVTQSSRYLVKRTGEKVFLECVQDMDHENMFWYRQDPGLGLRLIYFSYDVKMKEKGDIPEGYSVSREKKERFSLILESASTNQTSMYLCASSPHGQGTSGGDTQYFGPGTRLTVL.

This clone was seen more than once but under ten times. The gene calls are TRBV7-8 and TRBJ1-6; TRBD1 aligns across 7 bases. Germline CDR1 SGHVS, CDR2 FQNEAQ. The V segment lost 5 bases and the J segment 9 bases; nucleotides outside the gene matches: 10. CDR3 length: 15 amino acids. For the CDR3, the DNA is TGTGCCAGCAGCCCTCGGACAGGAACTGGTTCACCCCTCCACTTT. Its translation: CASSPRTGTGSPLHF.

V gene TRBV19 combines with J gene TRBJ2-4, with a possible D match to TRBD2 (5 bases). The V gene's germline CDR1 is LNHDA and CDR2 SQIVND (reference sequence). The V end was cut by 2 bases, the J end by 3 bases, with 11 bases between. The length of the CDR3 is 15 residues. The CDR3 region has the DNA TGTGCCAGTAGTATACGGGATTTAGGCAAAAACATTCAGTACTTC. Residues: CASSIRDLGKNIQYF.